This T cell receptor (beta chain) is drawn from a study of cytomegalovirus exposure and HLA in healthy donors (dated by TCRdb to 2017 to 2019). About the study as a whole: In an earlier analysis of some 550 of the donors, 250 to 300 Gb of sequence data and about 110 million unique TCR beta sequences from about 180 million T cells were reported. An earlier analysis of approximately 640 of the donors applied high-throughput TCR beta sequencing to assess whether each TCR beta V gene segment acted as functional or pseudogenic. The number of typed donors differed by locus: roughly 629-640 for A, B, C, DRB1 and DQB1; 500 to 550 for DQA1; around 610 for DPA1; and 400 to 480 for DPB1. The study aimed to test whether cataloging public T cell receptors could reveal signatures of past pathogen exposure. Donor age, sex, ethnicity and CMV serostatus were collected together with the repertoire data. To predict cytomegalovirus infection status, the study combined high-throughput TCR immunosequencing, statistical association of individual TCRs with disease status, and machine learning. To study patterns of TCR occurrence, a later analysis re-analyzed previously published TCR beta repertoires from 500 to 850 donors and added high-resolution HLA genotyping. Genome-wide SNP genotypes for about three fifths of the 666 donors were used in a later genetic analysis, which treated that subset as a discovery cohort. Among almost 400 genotyped donors of the cohort, an average of approximately 240,000 unique TCR beta nucleotide sequences were sequenced per donor, roughly 18% of them non-productive. Every discovery cohort repertoire had been produced on one sequencing platform. Using immunosequencing, the study profiled T cell repertoires from 666 subjects and related those repertoires to cytomegalovirus serostatus. Class I and class II HLA loci were covered by the typing at four-digit resolution. The genetic ancestry cluster associated with self-reported Caucasian donors included over 80% of the 398 genotyped donors. Roughly five DR-DQ haplotypes were handled as single units for association and clustering, since linkage in the cohort was strong. Besides the first cohort of approximately 670 subjects, a separate validation cohort made up of around 120 different subjects was used. About 300 gigabases of sequencing data and tens of millions of unique TCR sequences were included in an early release covering 550 to 650 HLA-typed donors. The later analysis used no new phenotypic data to find candidate immune exposures, relying instead on TCR beta sequences and their occurrence across donors. Here is what the overall study found, with its caveats: A later analysis found that most CMV-associated TCR beta chains appeared HLA-restricted, with HLA associations seemingly driven largely by CMV exposure. An association between a missense DCLRE1C variant and V-gene and J-gene trimming of TCR beta chains was found in a later genetic analysis and replicated in an independent cohort. Specific HLA alleles were associated with 16,951 TCR beta sequences at a false discovery rate of 0.05 in a later analysis. A further reported finding was that TCR beta sequences accurately predicted the HLA-A and HLA-B alleles for most subjects in the first cohort. Most TCR sequences were seen in very few donors, while some public TCRs were found in many individuals. Because the 87-base-pair reads could not distinguish some IMGT-functional V segments, including TRBV6-2 and TRBV6-3, those segments were excluded. The classifier was reported to diagnose cytomegalovirus status with high specificity and sensitivity in both the original cohort and the validation cohort. Linkage disequilibrium might explain the correlated functional status among segregating V segments, but an unknown experimental factor could not be excluded. According to a later genetic analysis, donors in an Asian-associated ancestry cluster had fewer N-insertions in productive TCRs than the roughly 670-donor mean. When HLA alleles, especially DR and DQ, strongly co-occurred, TCR associations were difficult to assign to individual alleles. In a later analysis, the rate of TCR association differed among HLA loci, with DRB1 alleles having the most associated TCRs and HLA-C alleles having the fewest. Because some donors lacked HLA typing at each locus, the association tests relied only on the typed subset. A total of 150 or so TCR beta chains were listed by the study as associated with cytomegalovirus. The earlier analysis of about 600 of the donors excluded 15 to 20 rarely observed V segments, including chromosome 9 orphons, because counts were too low. The cohort was sequenced for TCR beta chains only, and without alpha or paired-chain data the features that could be detected were limited. An earlier analysis of around 600 of the donors showed that most TCR beta V segments appeared in productive rearrangements either about 90% or about 30% of the time, which broadly matched IMGT annotations. Sequencing depth was assumed to be roughly uniform across donors in the presence/absence analyses, though that assumption may not hold. The sequencing pipeline was judged likely to have produced a cluster of highly shared sequence variants as a technical artifact. A few of the identified cytomegalovirus-associated TCR beta chains were confirmed in vitro to be specific for cytomegalovirus antigens. Several of the top co-occurrence clusters appeared to be linked to parvovirus B19, influenza, CMV and Epstein-Barr virus, according to a later analysis. CMV serostatus was the only immune exposure information available for the cohort. The authors suggested that the approach could potentially be extended to other disease states and immunological phenotypes. In a later analysis, HLA-associated TCR beta chains were found to be more clonally expanded and to have lower generation probabilities than equally common non-associated chains.

In total, roughly 710 healthy bone marrow donors made up the cohort. All cohort members were sampled while nominally healthy, although unrecorded immune exposures were likely present. The donor was CMV seronegative and was included in the group of a few hundred seronegative cohort members. Each donor provided a peripheral blood sample, and peripheral blood mononuclear cells were used for TCR beta sequencing. Genomic DNA extraction from the blood cell samples was performed with the Qiagen DNeasy Blood Extraction Kit. Library preparation employed the immunoSEQ multiplex PCR assay. For the multiplex PCR, a mixture combining 60 forward primers for TCR Vbeta segments and 13 reverse primers for TCR Jbeta segments was used. The CDR3 region of rearranged TCR beta genes was amplified from genomic DNA with a multiplex PCR assay. The Illumina HiSeq System was used to sequence the amplified TCR beta libraries as 87-base-pair reads. The source study handled its data this way. A later analysis tallied tens of millions of unique TCR beta chains across the 610 or so repertoires, and around 9.9 million of those chains were shared by two or more donors. Raw reads were error-corrected and collapsed into unique sequences by a nearest-neighbor algorithm in which closely related sequences were merged to remove PCR and sequencing errors. V, D and J gene segments were assigned by aligning CDR3 sequences to IMGT reference sequences. For a sequence to be retained, a match of at least six nucleotides was required to both a V gene segment and a J gene segment. A rearrangement counted as productive if the CDR3 had no stop codons and remained in frame with V and J, and every other rearrangement counted as non-productive. CDR3 was defined according to IMGT convention as the region running from the second conserved V-encoded cysteine to the conserved J-encoded phenylalanine. In an earlier analysis of around 600 of the donors, sequences lacking an unambiguous match to a single V gene segment were excluded. In an earlier analysis of approximately 610 of the donors, V segments were called functional above 56.7% productive rearrangements and were called segregating when the between-donor standard deviation exceeded 5%. A statistical classification framework was built for diagnosing cytomegalovirus status from the catalog of TCR beta chain sequences. A later analysis assigned V and J genes by comparing TCR nucleotide sequences with IMGT/GENE-DB human TR gene sequences. In a later analysis, CDR3 sequences and most-parsimonious VDJ recombination scenarios were assigned using the TCRdist pipeline. A later analysis defined each TCR beta chain by its CDR3 amino acid sequence plus V-gene family, and excluded reads lacking a unique V-gene family. To address suspected cross-contamination and a sequencing artifact, a later analysis removed roughly 640 highly shared, low-generation-probability nucleotide sequences. For each public chain, a later analysis derived a clonal expansion index from normalized ranks of inferred template counts within each repertoire. In a later analysis, generation probabilities were computed using a VDJ recombination model fitted to out-of-frame rearrangements, and the results were checked against IGoR. Hypergeometric tests were used in a later analysis to score TCR-TCR, TCR-HLA and TCR-CMV co-occurrence, with a repertoire-size bias correction applied to the TCR pairs. A later analysis estimated false discovery rates by permuting HLA or CMV assignments 20 times. In a later analysis, co-occurring TCRs were grouped with DBSCAN, and TCRdist sequence similarity was added when clustering was performed within HLA-allele-positive subsets. Repertoires with fewer than 30,000 or more than 120,000 public chains, plus five repertoires with anomalous nucleotide sharing, were excluded from co-occurrence clustering. TCRdb limited this immuneACCESS table to in-frame rearrangements with V and J called. A share of clones is missing; checked studies link under half to unresolved V genes, and the rest is unexplained. That table supplies the V and J calls and clone size; D and trimming were determined from the DNA. The table for this sample lists approximately 200,000 clones; about 83% of them were counted only once. The top ten clones comprise over 1.1% of the sample.

Compared with germline, V lacks 0 bases and J lacks 1 base; bases without a gene match: 20. The CDR1 and CDR2 encoded by the germline V gene (reference sequence) are GTSNPN and SVGIG. The cysteine opens and the phenylalanine closes a CDR3 of 21 amino acids. Left in the record is the CDR3 DNA by itself, 63 bases read in frame from the first base. As concerns this clone: The clone's antigen remains unknown. No per-base quality is available; no much larger clone lies one base away.

The sequenced material came from PBMCs. The origin of this receptor is a girl aged 10 to 17 in good health and CMV-seronegative. The chain was built from TRBV30 and TRBJ2-1, with 8 junctional bases fitting TRBD2. The DNA sequence reads TGTGCCTGGAGTGTACAGTCGCCAGGCCAAACGGGAGGGTTGTCCTACAATGAGCAGTTCTTC. It encodes CAWSVQSPGQTGGLSYNEQFF.